These 32 T cell receptor beta chains were all obtained from the same sample, sequenced in a study of beta chain features in type 1 diabetes. Study-wide findings and caveats: TCRB CDR3s from Type 1 diabetes patients were moderately but significantly shorter in all four CD4+ subsets.

No antigen is known for these receptors. The sequenced template was cDNA made from the entire isolated RNA. Profiling relied on immunoSEQ multiplex PCR, and the TCRdb table lists in-frame clones only, not all of them. This sample has under 300,000 clones, with roughly 14% found just once. Sequenced sample: naive CD4+ T cells from blood. These receptors were obtained from a man aged 25 to 45 with type 1 diabetes.

The V and J genes are TRBV4-2 and TRBJ1-2; D gene uncertain. The CDR3 extends over 14 amino acids. CDR1 is LGHNA and CDR2 is YNFKEQ in the germline V gene. Trimming pared 0 bases from V and 2 bases from J, leaving 7 bases between. CDR3 in amino acids: CASSQDQQNYGYTF. The CDR3 nucleotides read TGTGCCAGCAGCCAAGATCAACAGAACTATGGCTACACCTTC.

This clone was seen only a few times. The chain's CDR3 is CASRLAGTYEQYF. The DNA of the CDR3 is TGTGCCAGCAGGCTAGCGGGTACCTACGAGCAGTACTTC. The chain combines TRBV2 with TRBJ2-7; 8 nucleotides align to TRBD2. The CDR3 length is 13 residues. The V gene's germline CDR1 is SNHLY and CDR2 FYNNEI. J gave up 2 bases and V 6 bases, and 3 bases lay outside the gene matches.

The sample holds a few counts of this clone. This sequence joins TRBV18 and TRBJ2-3; possibly TRBD2 for D (5 bases). V lost 1 base to trimming and J lost 8 bases, with 13 bases between them. The germline V gene encodes CDR1 KGHSH and CDR2 LQKENI. The CDR3 runs to 14 residues. The CDR3 DNA follows: TGTGCCAGCTCACCACGGGAGCTATCTATTACGCAGTATTTT. Its translation is CASSPRELSITQYF.

The gene calls are TRBV4-1 and TRBJ2-7, with 7 nucleotides matching TRBD2. The CDR3 sequence is 16 residues long. Trimming cost V 0 bases and J 0 bases; bases outside gene matches: 5. Looked up from germline, CDR1 is MGHRA and CDR2 is YSYEKL. CDR3 nucleotide sequence: TGCGCCAGCAGCCAAGAGGGCGGGGGAAGCTCCTACGAGCAGTACTTC. Protein product: CASSQEGGGSSYEQYF.

J is TRBJ2-1 and V is TRBV5-4; 10 nucleotides agree with TRBD2. The CDR3 has 16 residues. Germline trimming cut 2 bases from V and 4 bases from J; bases unmatched to any gene: 6. The germline V gene has CDR1 SGHNT and CDR2 YYREEE (reference sequence). CDR3 nucleotides: TGTGCCAGCAGCTTCCTAATAGCGGGGGGATACAATGAGCAGTTCTTC. Translation gives CASSFLIAGGYNEQFF.

This rearrangement joins TRBV19 to TRBJ2-1, with 7 bases fitting TRBD1. The CDR3 runs 17 residues. Germline V gene lookup returns CDR1 LNHDA and CDR2 SQIVND (reference sequence). Unmatched junction bases numbered 14, after V lost 3 bases and J lost 6 bases. CDR3 amino acids: CASSMIPPGTVSNEQFF. CDR3 DNA sequence: TGTGCCAGTAGTATGATTCCACCGGGGACAGTCAGCAATGAGCAGTTCTTC. Full variable domain (missing parts from reference TRBV19 and TRBJ2-1): DGGITQSPKYLFRKEGQNVTLSCEQNLNHDAMYWYRQDPGQGLRLIYYSQIVNDFQKGDIAEGYSVSREKKESFPLTVTSAQKNPTAFYLCASSMIPPGTVSNEQFFGPGTRLTVL.

This clone turned up a few times. The gene calls are TRBV27 and TRBJ1-1, with 10 bases that match TRBD1. After removal of 7 bases from V and 3 bases from J, the junction contained 8 bases not matched to a gene. Germline CDR1 and CDR2: MNHEY and SMNVEV (reference sequence). CDR3 length equals 15 residues. CDR3 protein: CASTTTDRGYTEAFF. The CDR3 bases are TGTGCCAGCACCACAACGGACAGGGGGTACACTGAAGCTTTCTTT.

The chain combines TRBV11-2 with TRBJ1-4; D is undetermined. The germline V gene has CDR1 SGHAT and CDR2 FQNNGV. Between the trimmed V and J ends, which lost 4 bases and 7 bases, there was a span of 10 bases. The CDR3 length is 13 residues. The CDR3 DNA is TGTGCCAGCAGCTCCCTTAGTGTTGAAAAACTGTTTTTT. The encoded protein is CASSSLSVEKLFF. The whole variable domain, remainder taken from reference TRBV11-2 and TRBJ1-4, is EAGVAQSPRYKIIEKRQSVAFWCNPISGHATLYWYQQILGQGPKLLIQFQNNGVVDDSQLPKDRFSAERLKGVDSTLKIQPAKLEDSAVYLCASSSLSVEKLFFGSGTQLSVL.

This clone was picked up a small number of times. The chain links TRBV4-1 to TRBJ2-2; the D is unclear. Trimming removed 1 base from V and 6 bases from J, with 6 bases in between. CDR3 size: 13 residues. The germline V gene encodes CDR1 MGHRA and CDR2 YSYEKL. The CDR3 spells CASSQVLSGELFF. The CDR3 nucleotides are TGCGCCAGCAGCCAAGTCCTTTCCGGGGAGCTGTTTTTT.

Here the CDR3 reads CASGPSGGPGEQTQYF. CDR3 DNA: TGCGCCAGCGGCCCTAGCGGGGGGCCCGGGGAGCAGACCCAGTACTTC. This chain connects TRBV5-1 to TRBJ2-5, with 11 nucleotides matching TRBD2. The CDR3 is 16 residues long. Germline V CDR1 and CDR2: SGHRS, YFSETQ. V dropped 7 bases and J dropped 6; count of bases not matched to a gene: 14.

This clone was recorded a few times. The CDR3 nucleotides are TGTGCCAGCAGCAAGAGAGGACTAGCGGGAACGGATACGCAGTATTTT. Its translation is CASSKRGLAGTDTQYF. The V call is TRBV9, the J call TRBJ2-3; 12 bases line up with TRBD2. This CDR3 contains 16 residues. The V gene end was trimmed by 4 bases and the J gene end by 6 bases; junction bases not matched to a gene: 9. In germline, CDR1 is SGDLS, CDR2 YYNGEE.

V gene TRBV2 combines with J gene TRBJ2-5; weak D call: TRBD1 (6 bases). The CDR3 runs to 15 residues. Trimming cost V 5 bases and J 1 base, with 14 bases left between them. Germline values: CDR1 SNHLY, CDR2 FYNNEI. The CDR3 sequence is CASSHQGWVQETQYF. CDR3 DNA: TGTGCCAGCAGTCATCAGGGGTGGGTCCAAGAGACCCAGTACTTC.

This clone has a handful of counts. This rearrangement joins TRBV25-1 to TRBJ2-5; perhaps TRBD1 as D (5 bases). Germline CDR1 MGHDK, CDR2 SYGVNS. This CDR3 is 14 amino acids long. V lost 3 bases to trimming and J lost 2 bases, with 10 bases between them. CDR3 nucleotide sequence: TGTGCCAGCAGTGACACGACAGCTCAAGAGACCCAGTACTTC. Its protein product is CASSDTTAQETQYF.

V and J are TRBV10-3 and TRBJ2-7, with D perhaps TRBD2 (5 bases). The CDR3 is made up of 14 amino acids. Germline-derived CDR1 and CDR2 are ENHRY and SYGVKD. V dropped 4 bases and J dropped 6 bases, with 16 bases sitting between them. The CDR3 bases are TGTGCCATCAGTGGTACCCGGGAATTCGGCGAGCAGTACTTC. Translation: CAISGTREFGEQYF.

Only a few counts were recorded for this clone. The chain combines TRBV11-2 with TRBJ2-2; 7 bases are shared with TRBD2. Germline-derived CDR1 and CDR2 are SGHAT and FQNNGV. After removal of 5 bases from V and 5 bases from J, the junction contained 8 bases not matched to a gene. The CDR3 length is 15 residues. CDR3 coding DNA: TGTGCCAGCAGCCCCATCAGGGAGGGGACCGGGGAGCTGTTTTTT. Translated, it gives CASSPIREGTGELFF.

In its sample, this clone was seen a few times. The chain employs TRBV5-1 and TRBJ2-3; 8 bases map to TRBD2. V trimming: 2 bases; J trimming: 2 bases; junction bases outside the gene matches: 4. This CDR3 is built from 15 residues. Germline assignment: CDR1 SGHRS and CDR2 YFSETQ. CDR3 sequence (DNA): TGCGCCAGCAGCTTACGGGGGGGAAACACAGATACGCAGTATTTT. Its protein is CASSLRGGNTDTQYF. Complete variable domain (other parts from reference TRBV5-1 and TRBJ2-3): KAGVTQTPRYLIKTRGQQVTLSCSPISGHRSVSWYQQTPGQGLQFLFEYFSETQRNKGNFPGRFSGRQFSNSRSEMNVSTLELGDSALYLCASSLRGGNTDTQYFGPGTRLTVL.

This sequence joins TRBV6-5 and TRBJ2-7, with a tentative D call TRBD1 (6 bases). V lost 6 bases and J 1 base, leaving 10 bases between the germline ends. In germline, CDR1 is MNHEY, CDR2 SVGAGI. The CDR3 runs 13 residues. This chain's CDR3 is CASSRGTSYEQYF. CDR3 nucleotides: TGTGCCAGCAGCAGGGGTACATCCTACGAGCAGTACTTC.

This clone was counted only a few times. The genes are TRBV11-1 and TRBJ2-2, with D perhaps TRBD1 (5 bases). Per the germline V gene, CDR1 is SGHAT and CDR2 is FQDESV (reference sequence). The V end was cut by 1 base, the J end by 0 bases, with 15 bases between. The CDR3 spans 18 residues. The CDR3 DNA follows: TGTGCCAGCAGCTTAGAGATTTGGGGCTCCCCGAACACCGGGGAGCTGTTTTTT. It encodes CASSLEIWGSPNTGELFF.

This clone came up a few times. The J gene is TRBJ1-1, the V gene TRBV6-5, with 7 bases that match TRBD1. After removal of 6 bases from V and 0 bases from J, the junction contained 7 bases not matched to a gene. CDR1 MNHEY and CDR2 SVGAGI come from the germline V gene. This CDR3 spans 15 amino acids. The CDR3 spells CASSPTTGLNTEAFF. Here the CDR3 DNA reads TGTGCCAGCAGCCCAACGACAGGGTTGAACACTGAAGCTTTCTTT.

The chain employs TRBV5-1 and TRBJ2-5, with TRBD2 identical over 9 bases. V lost 4 bases and J lost 2; bases outside the gene matches: 6. Germline V gives CDR1 SGHRS, CDR2 YFSETQ. The CDR3 is made up of 15 amino acids. As DNA, the CDR3 is TGCGCCAGCAGCGTTAGCGGGAGTGGGCAAGAGACCCAGTACTTC. Amino acids: CASSVSGSGQETQYF.

The V and J genes are TRBV5-6 and TRBJ1-1; 8 positions agree with TRBD1. The CDR3 length is 16 residues. The ends lost 4 bases at V and 0 bases at J; junction bases unmatched: 8. The V gene's germline CDR1 is SGHDT and CDR2 YYEEEE. The DNA of the CDR3 is TGTGCCAGCAGCCATTTCAGACAGGGGATGAACACTGAAGCTTTCTTT. The encoded protein is CASSHFRQGMNTEAFF.

The chain has TRBV18 and TRBJ2-1, with 10 bases aligning to TRBD2. CDR1 and CDR2 (germline): KGHSH, LQKENI. The CDR3 is 15 amino acids. Unmatched junction bases numbered 0, after V lost 1 base and J lost 3 bases. CDR3 sequence (DNA): TGTGCCAGCTCACCACTAGCGGGGGGCTACAATGAGCAGTTCTTC. Protein sequence: CASSPLAGGYNEQFF.

The J gene is TRBJ2-3, the V gene TRBV9, with 9 bases aligning to TRBD2. Trimming at V came to 3 bases and at J to 5 bases, leaving 10 bases not matched to a gene. The CDR3 loop spans 16 amino acids. Germline CDR1 is SGDLS and CDR2 is YYNGEE. Written as DNA, the CDR3 is TGTGCCAGCAGCGGCTTAGCGGGGGTCACGGGAGATACGCAGTATTTT. This encodes CASSGLAGVTGDTQYF. Based on the CDR3 plus reference TRBV9 and TRBJ2-3, the full variable domain is DSGVTQTPKHLITATGQRVTLRCSPRSGDLSVYWYQQSLDQGLQFLIQYYNGEERAKGNILERFSAQQFPDLHSELNLSSLELGDSALYFCASSGLAGVTGDTQYFGPGTRLTVL.

This clone was detected a few times. This chain joins TRBV6-6 and TRBJ1-4, with D possibly being TRBD1 (6 bases). The V gene lost 8 bases and the J gene lost 4 bases, with 11 bases spanning the gap. The CDR3 runs to 13 residues. Germline CDR1 reads MNHNY; CDR2 reads SVGAGI (reference sequence). The CDR3 DNA is TGTGCCAGCGCGGACAGCTATAATGAAAAACTGTTTTTT. It encodes CASADSYNEKLFF.

This chain uses TRBV2 with TRBJ2-2, with a possible D match to TRBD2 (6 bases). Germline values: CDR1 SNHLY, CDR2 FYNNEI. V was shortened by 6 bases and J by 0 bases, with 11 bases between the two germline ends. This CDR3 region has 15 residues. The CDR3 sequence: CASRPDYTNTGELFF. CDR3 sequence (DNA): TGTGCCAGCAGGCCGGACTACACGAACACCGGGGAGCTGTTTTTT.

The chain is built from TRBV5-6 and TRBJ1-2, with 7 positions matching TRBD1. This CDR3 contains 14 residues. Germline V gene sequence: CDR1 SGHDT, CDR2 YYEEEE. J gave up 2 bases and V 4 bases, and 5 bases lay outside the gene matches. The CDR3 nucleotides are TGTGCCAGCAGCCCTGACAGGGCGAACTATGGCTACACCTTC. It translates to CASSPDRANYGYTF. Full variable domain (missing parts from reference TRBV5-6 and TRBJ1-2): DAGVTQSPTHLIKTRGQQVTLRCSPKSGHDTVSWYQQALGQGPQFIFQYYEEEERQRGNFPDRFSGHQFPNYSSELNVNALLLGDSALYLCASSPDRANYGYTFGSGTRLTVV.

V is TRBV10-3 and J is TRBJ2-5; D may be TRBD1 (6 bases). CDR3 length equals 13 residues. The germline V gene has CDR1 ENHRY and CDR2 SYGVKD. V gave up 3 bases and J gave up 5 bases, with 10 bases separating them. Written as DNA, the CDR3 is TGTGCCATCAGTGAACAGGGATCGGAGACCCAGTACTTC. It codes for CAISEQGSETQYF.

This clone occurred a few times. V and J are TRBV4-1 and TRBJ1-1, with TRBD1 as a possible D gene (5 bases). This CDR3 is 15 amino acids long. Per the germline V gene, CDR1 is MGHRA and CDR2 is YSYEKL. The germline V and J ends were trimmed by 1 base and 7 bases, with 16 bases remaining between them. The CDR3 loop reads CASSQAVGRAGEAFF. The CDR3 nucleotides read TGCGCCAGCAGCCAAGCCGTGGGCAGGGCCGGTGAAGCTTTCTTT.

This clone has more than one count but fewer than ten. The CDR3: CAWRIGETQYF. CDR3 coding DNA: TGTGCCTGGAGAATCGGAGAGACCCAGTACTTC. This chain connects TRBV30 to TRBJ2-5; D is unclear. This CDR3 has 11 amino acids. Germline CDR1 GTSNPN, CDR2 SVGIG (reference sequence). Trimming took off 3 bases at V and 4 bases at J, with 6 bases between the two ends.

The CDR3 sequence is CATSRDRAKETQYF. CDR3 sequence (DNA): TGTGCCACCAGCAGAGATCGAGCAAAAGAGACCCAGTACTTC. The chain has TRBV15 and TRBJ2-5, with D unclear. Germline V CDR1 and CDR2: LNHNV, YYDKDF (reference sequence). Trimming took off 0 bases at V and 3 bases at J, with 8 bases between the two ends. The CDR3 sequence is 14 residues long. The full variable domain, rest sourced from reference TRBV15 and TRBJ2-5, is DAMVIQNPRYQVTQFGKPVTLSCSQTLNHNVMYWYQQKSSQAPKLLFHYYDKDFNNEADTPDNFQSRRPNTSFCFLDIRSPGLGDTAMYLCATSRDRAKETQYFGPGTRLLVL.

The chain recombines TRBV6-1 with TRBJ1-6; 9 positions agree with TRBD1. Trimming removed 4 bases from V and 8 bases from J; junction bases left unmatched: 0. Germline lookup yields CDR1 MNHNS and CDR2 SASEGT. The CDR3 covers 13 residues. CDR3 sequence: CASSGTGDSPLHF. DNA of the CDR3: TGTGCCAGCAGTGGGACAGGGGATTCACCCCTCCACTTT.

The chain recombines TRBV5-4 with TRBJ1-5, with 8 bases aligning to TRBD1. Germline-derived CDR1 and CDR2 are SGHNT and YYREEE (reference sequence). The CDR3 contains 14 residues. V was pared by 4 bases and J by 3 bases, with 3 bases of the junction left unmatched. This CDR3 reads CASSIQGVNQPQHF. DNA of the CDR3: TGTGCCAGCAGCATACAGGGGGTCAATCAGCCCCAGCATTTT.